The rows below give T cell receptor beta chains drawn from one sample of a study of vaccination and CD4 T cells after COVID-19. TCRdb called the PCR reads again in MiXCR, with one record for every CDR3 protein. This table holds around 12,000 distinct CDR3 sequences, more than 45% found once. Their antigens remain unidentified. The sequencing input was CD4+ T cells from blood, cultured in vitro. These receptors all come from a human donor who had recovered from COVID-19. Both conserved end residues are part of each CDR3. Each record gives: V gene, D gene, clone size, J gene, CDR3 DNA, CDR3 protein. D genes are given only for firm matches. Clone size appears in some rows only: once, few, many, or a class for an expanded clone.

TRBV28	TRBD1	-	TRBJ1-2	TGTGCCACCGCCGGGGACAGGACCCCCCGAGGCTACACCTTC	CATAGDRTPRGYTF
TRBV12-3/TRBV12-4	-	-	TRBJ2-3	TGTGCCAGCAGGACGCGGGGCGCTTCTAGCACAGATACGCAGTATTTT	CASRTRGASSTDTQYF
TRBV7-2	TRBD2	-	TRBJ2-5	TGTGCCAGCAGGGGGAGGGCCCTCGAGACCCAGTACTTC	CASRGRALETQYF
TRBV7-3	TRBD2	-	TRBJ2-3	TGTGCCAGCAGCGCTGGGAGGGCAGATACGCAGTATTTT	CASSAGRADTQYF
TRBV2	TRBD1	-	TRBJ2-3	TGTGCCAGCAGGACTATCCGGGACAGTCGCTTCTATTTT	CASRTIRDSRFYF
TRBV19	TRBD2	few	TRBJ2-3	TGTGCCAGTAGTAGGGCTAGCGGGAGTCACCTGACAGATACGCAGTATTTT	CASSRASGSHLTDTQYF
TRBV6-4	TRBD2	-	TRBJ2-3	TGTGCCAGCAGTGACGGGGCGGGAGGCACAGATACGCAGTATTTT	CASSDGAGGTDTQYF
TRBV6-1	-	-	TRBJ2-7	TGTGCCAGCGCAGACTCCTACGAGCAGTACTTC	CASADSYEQYF
TRBV29-1	-	-	TRBJ1-2	TGCAGCGTTGAATTTAACAGCGCTACTAACTATGGCTACACCTTC	CSVEFNSATNYGYTF
TRBV6-1	-	-	TRBJ2-5	TGTGCCAGCCCCTCCGATGGGGGGCGCTTTTGGTACTTC	CASPSDGGRFWYF